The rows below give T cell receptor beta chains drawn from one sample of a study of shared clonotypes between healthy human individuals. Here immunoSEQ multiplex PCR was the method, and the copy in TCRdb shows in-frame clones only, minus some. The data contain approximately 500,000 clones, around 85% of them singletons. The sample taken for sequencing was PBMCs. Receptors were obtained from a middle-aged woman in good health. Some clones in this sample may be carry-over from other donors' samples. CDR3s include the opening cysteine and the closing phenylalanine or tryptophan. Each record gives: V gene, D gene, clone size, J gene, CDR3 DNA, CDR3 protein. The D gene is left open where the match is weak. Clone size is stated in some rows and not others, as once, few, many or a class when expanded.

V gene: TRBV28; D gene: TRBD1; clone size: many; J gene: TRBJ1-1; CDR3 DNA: TGTGCCAGCAGTCTAGCGCTACAGGGGAAAGCTTTCTTT; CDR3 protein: CASSLALQGKAFF
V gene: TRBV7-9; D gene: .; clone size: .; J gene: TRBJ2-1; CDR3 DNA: TGTGCCAGCAGCTTAGCGGGTTCCTACAATGAGCAGTTCTTC; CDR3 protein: CASSLAGSYNEQFF
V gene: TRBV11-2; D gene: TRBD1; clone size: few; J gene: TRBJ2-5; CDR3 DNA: TGTGCCAGCAGCCAAGGGGACAGGGATGAGACCCAGTACTTC; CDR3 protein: CASSQGDRDETQYF
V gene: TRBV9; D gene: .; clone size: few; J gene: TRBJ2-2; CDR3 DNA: TGTGCCAGCAGCGTAGATCACGGGAACACCGGGGAGCTGTTTTTT; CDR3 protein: CASSVDHGNTGELFF
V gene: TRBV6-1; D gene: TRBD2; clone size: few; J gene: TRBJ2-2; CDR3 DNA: TGTGCCAGCAGTGACATTAGCGGGAGGAGCACCGGGGAGCTGTTTTTT; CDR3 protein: CASSDISGRSTGELFF
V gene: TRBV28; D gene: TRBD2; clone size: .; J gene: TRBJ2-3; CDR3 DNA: TGTGCCAGCAGTTTGGCTACTAGCGGGAGGCCCACAGATACGCAGTATTTT; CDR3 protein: CASSLATSGRPTDTQYF
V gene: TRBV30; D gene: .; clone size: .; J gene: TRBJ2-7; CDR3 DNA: TGTGCCTGGAGTGTCGGTAAGACCTACGAGCAGTACTTC; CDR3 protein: CAWSVGKTYEQYF
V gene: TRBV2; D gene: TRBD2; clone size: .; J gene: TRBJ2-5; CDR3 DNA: TGTGCCAGCAGTGACGGACTAGCGGGAGAGGGGGAGACCCAGTACTTC; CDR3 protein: CASSDGLAGEGETQYF
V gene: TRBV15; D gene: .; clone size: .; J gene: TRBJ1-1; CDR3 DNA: TGTGCCACCAGCAGAGATTCAACGAACACTGAAGCTTTCTTT; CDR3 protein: CATSRDSTNTEAFF
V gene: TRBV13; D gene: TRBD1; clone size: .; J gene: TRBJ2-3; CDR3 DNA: TGTGCCAGCAGCGTCCCGGGACAGGGAACAGATACGCAGTATTTT; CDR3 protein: CASSVPGQGTDTQYF
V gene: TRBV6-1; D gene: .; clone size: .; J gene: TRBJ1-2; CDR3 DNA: TGTGCCAGCAGTGAAAAGGGGCAGGTTAACTATGGCTACACCTTC; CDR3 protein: CASSEKGQVNYGYTF
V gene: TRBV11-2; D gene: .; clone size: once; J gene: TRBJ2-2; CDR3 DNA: TGTGCCAGCAGCCACATAAGGGGGACCGGGGAGCTGTTTTTT; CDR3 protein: CASSHIRGTGELFF
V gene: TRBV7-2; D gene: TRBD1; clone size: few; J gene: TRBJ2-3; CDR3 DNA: TGTGCCAGCAGCTTACTTGCGGGACAGGGCACAGATACGCAGTATTTT; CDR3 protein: CASSLLAGQGTDTQYF
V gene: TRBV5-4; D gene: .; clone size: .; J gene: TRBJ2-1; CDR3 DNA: TGTGCCAGCACCGAGGGGGGCGGGAGCTCCTACAATGAGCAGTTCTTC; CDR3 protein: CASTEGGGSSYNEQFF